This T cell receptor beta chain was retrieved from a study of blood T cell repertoires in COVID-19 (dated by TCRdb to the early 2020s). The study in broad terms: The collaborator samples originated in the United States, Italy and Spain and spanned the acute and convalescent phases of COVID-19. The prospective study material was composed of cDNA or gDNA derived from T cells, B-cell-depleted T cells, or PBMCs. Deeply sampled blood TCRbeta repertoires from subjects exposed to, actively infected with, or recovered from COVID-19 were included in the dataset. A freely available public database, intended as a resource for researchers studying the immune response to SARS-CoV-2, is where the repertoires were released. The samples were drawn from two sources: the first 160 participants of the ongoing ImmuneRACE study, and 1,254 subjects contributed by 6 global collaborators. The sample metadata nearly always contained a de-identified subject ID, COVID-19 status, age in years and sex. HLA class I and class II types, where available, came from metadata supplied by the sample provider rather than from assay-based typing. Paper-wide results and their limitations: Clinical and demographic metadata were provided uncurated, with the amount varying by source and participant.

TCRbeta CDR3 regions were amplified from genomic DNA by means of the immunoSEQ Assay, a bias-controlled multiplex PCR. The authors' pipeline ran thus. The number of nucleated cells in each sample was estimated by amplification of reference gene primers within the assay. To quantify the absolute abundance of each unique TCRbeta CDR3 rearrangement, sequence reads were collapsed and filtered. For each sample, productive Simpson clonality was calculated as the square root of Simpson's diversity index across productive rearrangements. TCRdb holds this immuneACCESS table with in-frame rearrangements only. Some clones are missing; in checked studies, unresolved V genes explain under half, and the rest has no known cause. The V and J calls and the clone size are those of that table, but D and trimming were determined from the DNA. The table for this sample lists some 20,000 clones; 85% to 90% of them were counted only once. The top ten clones comprise roughly 9.7% of the sample.

The collaborating institutions used their own protocols to collect whole blood in K2EDTA tubes. For TCRbeta analysis, collaborators shipped samples in one of three forms: frozen whole blood, isolated PBMCs, or DNA extracted from either of those sample types. In the case of this clone: Its antigen remains unidentified. The sample holds no much larger clone one base away, and base qualities are not on file.

Including cysteine and phenylalanine, the CDR3 has 12 amino acids. Only the CDR3 region is kept as DNA, spanning 36 bases read in frame from base 1. V and J are trimmed by 5 bases and 8 bases, and the gene matches miss 5 bases of the junction. CDR1 and CDR2 are read off the germline V gene as SGHTA and FQGTGA. Sequenced: peripheral blood. Recombination joined TRBV7-3 with TRBJ1-1; a stretch of 7 junction bases matches TRBD1. The clonotype comes from a human donor in a cohort sampled during active COVID-19. Read as DNA, the sequence is TGTGCCAGCAGCCCTGGCAGGGGGGAAGCTTTCTTT. Translated, it gives CASSPGRGEAFF. The full variable domain, completed from the reference TRBV7-3 and TRBJ1-1 proteins outside the CDR3, reads GAGVSQTPSNKVTEKGKYVELRCDPISGHTALYWYRQSLGQGPEFLIYFQGTGAADDSGLPNDRFFAVRPEGSVSTLKIQRTERGDSAVYLCASSPGRGEAFFGQGTRLTVV.